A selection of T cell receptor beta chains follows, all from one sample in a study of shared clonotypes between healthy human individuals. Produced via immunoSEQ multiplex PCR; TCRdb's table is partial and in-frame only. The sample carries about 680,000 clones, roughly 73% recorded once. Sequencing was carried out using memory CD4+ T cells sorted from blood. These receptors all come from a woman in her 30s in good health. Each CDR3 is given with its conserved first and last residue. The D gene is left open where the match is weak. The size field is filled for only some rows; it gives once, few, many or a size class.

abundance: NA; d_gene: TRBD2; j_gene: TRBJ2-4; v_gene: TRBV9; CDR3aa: CASSVGETKGLAGGPAAKNIQYF; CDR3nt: TGTGCCAGCAGCGTAGGAGAGACTAAGGGACTAGCGGGAGGGCCCGCTGCCAAAAACATTCAGTACTTC
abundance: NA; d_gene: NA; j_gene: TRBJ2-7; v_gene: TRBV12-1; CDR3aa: CASSFVCGLVVEYF; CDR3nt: TGTGCCAGCAGCTTTGTTTGCGGGTTGGTTGTGGAGTACTTC
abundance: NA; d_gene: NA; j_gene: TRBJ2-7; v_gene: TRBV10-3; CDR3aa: CAIRKEGWGNEQYF; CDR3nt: TGTGCCATCAGGAAGGAGGGCTGGGGGAACGAGCAGTACTTC
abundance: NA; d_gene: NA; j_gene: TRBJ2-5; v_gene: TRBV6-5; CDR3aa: CASRRSYESQETQYF; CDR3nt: TGTGCCAGCAGACGGTCCTATGAATCCCAAGAGACCCAGTACTTC
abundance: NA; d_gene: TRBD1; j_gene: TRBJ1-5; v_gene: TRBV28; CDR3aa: CASSRGDRGPNQPQHF; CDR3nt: TGTGCCAGCAGTCGGGGCGACAGGGGCCCCAATCAGCCCCAGCATTTT
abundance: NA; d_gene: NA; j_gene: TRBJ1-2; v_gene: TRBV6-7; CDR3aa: CASSYSPRRVYTF; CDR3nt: TGTGCCAGCAGTTACTCCCCAAGAAGGGTCTACACCTTC
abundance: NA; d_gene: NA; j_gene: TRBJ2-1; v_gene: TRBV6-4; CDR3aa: CASSLNSRSNEQFF; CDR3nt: TGTGCCAGCAGTTTGAATAGCAGGAGTAATGAGCAGTTCTTC
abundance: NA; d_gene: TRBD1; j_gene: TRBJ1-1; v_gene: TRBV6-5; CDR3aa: CASRPHGAQGTEAFF; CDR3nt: TGTGCCAGCAGACCCCATGGGGCACAGGGGACTGAAGCTTTCTTT
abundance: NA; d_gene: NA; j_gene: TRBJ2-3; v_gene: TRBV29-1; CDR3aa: CSVGGVGGADTQYF; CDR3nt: TGCAGCGTTGGGGGCGTAGGTGGGGCAGATACGCAGTATTTT
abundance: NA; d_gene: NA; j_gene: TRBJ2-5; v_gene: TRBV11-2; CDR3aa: CASSSIGNPGETQYF; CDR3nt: TGTGCCAGCAGCTCCATCGGGAATCCGGGAGAGACCCAGTACTTC
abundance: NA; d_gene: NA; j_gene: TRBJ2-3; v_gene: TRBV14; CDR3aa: CASSQRPTQALTDTQYF; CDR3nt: TGTGCCAGCAGCCAACGGCCTACCCAAGCCCTCACAGATACGCAGTATTTT
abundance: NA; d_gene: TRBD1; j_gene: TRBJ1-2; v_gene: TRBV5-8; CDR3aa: CASSLQQGLEGYTF; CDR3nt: TGTGCCAGCAGCTTGCAACAGGGGCTAGAGGGCTACACCTTC
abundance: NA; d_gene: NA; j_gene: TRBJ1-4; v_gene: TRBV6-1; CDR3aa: CASTRGREKLFF; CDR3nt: TGTGCCAGCACCCGGGGGAGAGAAAAACTGTTTTTT
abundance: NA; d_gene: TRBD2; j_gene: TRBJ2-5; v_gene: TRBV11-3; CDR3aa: CASSHSSGQETQYF; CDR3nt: TGTGCCAGCAGCCACTCTAGCGGGCAAGAGACCCAGTACTTC
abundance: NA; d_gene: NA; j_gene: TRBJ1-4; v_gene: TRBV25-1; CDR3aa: CASSEYRRQSNEKLFF; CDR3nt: TGTGCCAGCAGTGAATATCGCAGACAGTCTAATGAAAAACTGTTTTTT
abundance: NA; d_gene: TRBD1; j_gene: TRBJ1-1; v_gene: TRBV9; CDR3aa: CASSPGTGATEAFF; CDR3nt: TGTGCCAGCAGCCCAGGGACAGGGGCCACTGAAGCTTTCTTT
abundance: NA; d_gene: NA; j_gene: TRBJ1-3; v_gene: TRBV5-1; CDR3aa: CASSFYGPSGNTIYF; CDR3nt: TGCGCCAGCAGCTTTTACGGGCCCTCTGGAAACACCATATATTTT
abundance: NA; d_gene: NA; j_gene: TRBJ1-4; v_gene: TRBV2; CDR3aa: CASRPRTDYEKLFF; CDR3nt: TGTGCCAGCAGACCCAGGACAGATTATGAAAAACTGTTTTTT
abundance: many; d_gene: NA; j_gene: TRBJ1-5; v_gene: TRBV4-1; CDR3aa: CASSQDGGFGNQPQHF; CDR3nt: TGCGCCAGCAGCCAAGATGGGGGTTTCGGCAATCAGCCCCAGCATTTT
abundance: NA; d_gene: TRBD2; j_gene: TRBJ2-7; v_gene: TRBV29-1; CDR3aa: CSVRRGGSSYEQYF; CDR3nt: TGCAGCGTCCGAAGGGGAGGGAGCTCCTACGAGCAGTACTTC
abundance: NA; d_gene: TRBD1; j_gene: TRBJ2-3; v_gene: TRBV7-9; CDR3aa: CASSTSYPRDRVADTQYF; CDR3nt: TGTGCCAGCAGCACCTCTTATCCCCGGGACAGAGTCGCAGATACGCAGTATTTT
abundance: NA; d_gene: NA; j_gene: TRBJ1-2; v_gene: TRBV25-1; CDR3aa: CATTSTDYGYTF; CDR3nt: TGTGCCACAACATCGACAGACTATGGCTACACCTTC
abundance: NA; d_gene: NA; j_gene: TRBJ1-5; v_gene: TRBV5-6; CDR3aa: CASSLGQHNQPQHF; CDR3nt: TGTGCCAGCAGCTTGGGACAGCACAATCAGCCCCAGCATTTT
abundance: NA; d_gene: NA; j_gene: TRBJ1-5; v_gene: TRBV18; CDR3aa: CASSEDPLRRNQPQHF; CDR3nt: TGTGCCAGCTCAGAGGATCCCCTACGGCGGAATCAGCCCCAGCATTTT
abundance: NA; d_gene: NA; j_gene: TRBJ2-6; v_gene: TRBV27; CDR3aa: CASSPWGPSSGANVLTF; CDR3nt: TGTGCCAGCAGTCCCTGGGGACCCAGCTCTGGGGCCAACGTCCTGACTTTC
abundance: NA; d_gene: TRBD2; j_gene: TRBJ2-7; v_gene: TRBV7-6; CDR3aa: CASSKGLAGYEQYF; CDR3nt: TGTGCCAGCAGCAAGGGACTAGCGGGCTACGAGCAGTACTTC
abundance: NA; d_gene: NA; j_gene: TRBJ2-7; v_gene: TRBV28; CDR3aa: CASSLSQAGNLGQYF; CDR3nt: TGTGCCAGCAGTTTATCCCAGGCAGGGAATTTGGGGCAGTACTTC
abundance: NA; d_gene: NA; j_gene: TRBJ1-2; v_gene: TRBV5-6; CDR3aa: CASSLGMSNYGYTF; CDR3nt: TGTGCCAGCAGCTTAGGGATGTCTAACTATGGCTACACCTTC
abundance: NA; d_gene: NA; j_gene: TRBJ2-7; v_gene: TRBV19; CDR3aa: CASSIEARGAYEQYF; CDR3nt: TGTGCCAGTAGTATAGAGGCAAGGGGGGCCTACGAGCAGTACTTC
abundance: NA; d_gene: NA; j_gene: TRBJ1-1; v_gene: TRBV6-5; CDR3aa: CASSSGQWNTEAFF; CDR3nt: TGTGCCAGCAGTTCCGGACAGTGGAACACTGAAGCTTTCTTT
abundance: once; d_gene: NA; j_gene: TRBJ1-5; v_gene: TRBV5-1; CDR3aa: CASSFEGLSQPQHF; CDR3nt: TGCGCCAGCAGCTTCGAGGGGCTTAGTCAGCCCCAGCATTTT
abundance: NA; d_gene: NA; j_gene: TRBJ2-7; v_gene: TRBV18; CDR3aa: CASSPTGSSYEQYF; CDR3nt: TGTGCCAGCTCACCGACGGGATCCTCCTACGAGCAGTACTTC
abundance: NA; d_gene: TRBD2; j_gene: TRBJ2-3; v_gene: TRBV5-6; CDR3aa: CASSLTSGDSDTQYF; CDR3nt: TGTGCCAGCAGCTTGACTAGCGGAGACTCAGATACGCAGTATTTT
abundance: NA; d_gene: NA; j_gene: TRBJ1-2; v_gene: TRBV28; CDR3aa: CASSLPNSGYTF; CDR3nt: TGTGCCAGCAGCCTCCCTAACAGTGGCTACACCTTC
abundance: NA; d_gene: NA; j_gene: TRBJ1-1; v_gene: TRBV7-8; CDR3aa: CASSLNRVTEAFF; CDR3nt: TGTGCCAGCAGCTTGAATAGGGTCACTGAAGCTTTCTTT
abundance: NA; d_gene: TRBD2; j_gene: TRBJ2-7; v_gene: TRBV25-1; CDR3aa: CASIAGGIRQYF; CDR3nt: TGTGCCAGTATAGCGGGAGGGATTCGGCAGTACTTC
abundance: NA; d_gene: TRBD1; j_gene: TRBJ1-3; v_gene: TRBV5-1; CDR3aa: CASSLQDRGRNTIYF; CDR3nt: TGCGCCAGCAGCTTACAGGACAGGGGTAGAAACACCATATATTTT
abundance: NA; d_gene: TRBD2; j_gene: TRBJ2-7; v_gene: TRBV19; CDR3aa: CASSAPTSGRGVEQYF; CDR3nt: TGTGCCAGTAGCGCACCGACTAGCGGGAGAGGGGTCGAGCAGTACTTC
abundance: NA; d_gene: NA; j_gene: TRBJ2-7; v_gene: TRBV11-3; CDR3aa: CASSLQGTSYEQYF; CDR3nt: TGTGCCAGCAGCTTACAGGGAACCTCCTACGAGCAGTACTTC
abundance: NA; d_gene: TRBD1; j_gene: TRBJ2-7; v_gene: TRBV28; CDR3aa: CASSPQILTQGARLYEQYF; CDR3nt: TGTGCCAGCAGTCCCCAGATACTGACACAGGGGGCGCGACTCTACGAGCAGTACTTC
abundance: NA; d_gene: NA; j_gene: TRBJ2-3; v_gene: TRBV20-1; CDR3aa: CSAEFADTQYF; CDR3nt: TGCAGTGCTGAATTTGCAGATACGCAGTATTTT
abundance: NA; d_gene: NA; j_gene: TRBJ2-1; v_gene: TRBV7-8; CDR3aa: CASSLGQANEQFF; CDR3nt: TGTGCCAGCAGCCTAGGCCAGGCCAATGAGCAGTTCTTC
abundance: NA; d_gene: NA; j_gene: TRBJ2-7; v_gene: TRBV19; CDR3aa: CASSSEGRLYEQYF; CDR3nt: TGTGCCAGTAGTTCAGAGGGACGGCTCTACGAGCAGTACTTC
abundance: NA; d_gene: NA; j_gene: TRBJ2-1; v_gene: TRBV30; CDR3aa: CAWSMGSSYNEQFF; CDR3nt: TGTGCCTGGAGTATGGGGAGCTCCTACAATGAGCAGTTCTTC
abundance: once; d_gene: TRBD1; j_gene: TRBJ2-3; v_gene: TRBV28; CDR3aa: CASSFLATGQGLDTQYF; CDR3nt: TGTGCCAGCAGTTTTCTAGCCACGGGACAGGGGTTAGATACGCAGTATTTT
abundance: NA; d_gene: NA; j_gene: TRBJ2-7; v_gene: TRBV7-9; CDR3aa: CASSSGTASYEQYF; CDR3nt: TGTGCCAGCAGCTCCGGGACGGCTTCCTACGAGCAGTACTTC
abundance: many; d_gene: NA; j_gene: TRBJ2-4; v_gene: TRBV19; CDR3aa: CASNARGGNIQYF; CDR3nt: TGTGCCAGTAACGCGAGGGGAGGAAACATTCAGTACTTC
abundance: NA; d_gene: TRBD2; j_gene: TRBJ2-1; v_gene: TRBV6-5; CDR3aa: CASSLGGGEQFF; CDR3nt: TGTGCCAGCAGTTTGGGGGGGGGAGAGCAGTTCTTC